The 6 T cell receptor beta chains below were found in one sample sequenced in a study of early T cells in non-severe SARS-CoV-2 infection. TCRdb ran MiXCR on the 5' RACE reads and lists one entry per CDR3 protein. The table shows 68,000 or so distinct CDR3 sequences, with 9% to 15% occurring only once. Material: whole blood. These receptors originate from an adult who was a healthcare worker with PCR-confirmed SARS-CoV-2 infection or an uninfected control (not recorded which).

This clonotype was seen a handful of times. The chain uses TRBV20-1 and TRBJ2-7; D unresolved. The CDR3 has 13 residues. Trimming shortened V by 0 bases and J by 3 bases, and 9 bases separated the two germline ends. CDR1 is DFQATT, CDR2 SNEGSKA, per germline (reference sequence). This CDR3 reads CSARDPSRYEQYF. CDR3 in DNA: TGCAGTGCTAGAGATCCCTCCCGCTACGAGCAGTACTTC.

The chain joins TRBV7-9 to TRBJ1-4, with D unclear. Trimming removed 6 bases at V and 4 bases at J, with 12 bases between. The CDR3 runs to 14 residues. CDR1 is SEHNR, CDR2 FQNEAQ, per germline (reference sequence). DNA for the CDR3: TGTGCCAGCAGTTTACCGGGAAGTAATGAAAAACTGTTTTTT. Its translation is CASSLPGSNEKLFF.

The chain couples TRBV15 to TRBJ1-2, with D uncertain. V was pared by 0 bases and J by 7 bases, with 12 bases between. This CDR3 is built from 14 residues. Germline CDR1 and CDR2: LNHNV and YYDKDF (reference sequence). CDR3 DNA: TGTGCCACCAGCAGAGAACTCTTGGCGTCTGGCTACACCTTC. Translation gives CATSRELLASGYTF. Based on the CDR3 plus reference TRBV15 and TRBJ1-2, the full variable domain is DAMVIQNPRYQVTQFGKPVTLSCSQTLNHNVMYWYQQKSSQAPKLLFHYYDKDFNNEADTPDNFQSRRPNTSFCFLDIRSPGLGDTAMYLCATSRELLASGYTFGSGTRLTVV.

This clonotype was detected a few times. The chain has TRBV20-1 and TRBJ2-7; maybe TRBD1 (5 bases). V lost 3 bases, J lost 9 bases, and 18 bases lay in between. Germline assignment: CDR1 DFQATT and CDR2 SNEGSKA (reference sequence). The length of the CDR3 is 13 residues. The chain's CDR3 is CSASGQGSWGQYF. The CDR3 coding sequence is TGCAGTGCTAGCGGGCAGGGTAGCTGGGGGCAGTACTTC.

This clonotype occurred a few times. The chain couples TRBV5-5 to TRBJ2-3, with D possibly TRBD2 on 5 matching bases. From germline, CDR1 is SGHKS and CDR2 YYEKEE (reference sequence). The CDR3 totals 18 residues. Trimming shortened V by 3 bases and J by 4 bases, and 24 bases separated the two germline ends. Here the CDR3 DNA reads TGTGCCAGCAGCTGGGAGTGGCTGGTCCGACCTTCCTCAGATACGCAGTATTTT. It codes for CASSWEWLVRPSSDTQYF. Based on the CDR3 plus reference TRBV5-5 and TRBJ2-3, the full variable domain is DAGVTQSPTHLIKTRGQQVTLRCSPISGHKSVSWYQQVLGQGPQFIFQYYEKEERGRGNFPDRFSARQFPNYSSELNVNALLLGDSALYLCASSWEWLVRPSSDTQYFGPGTRLTVL.

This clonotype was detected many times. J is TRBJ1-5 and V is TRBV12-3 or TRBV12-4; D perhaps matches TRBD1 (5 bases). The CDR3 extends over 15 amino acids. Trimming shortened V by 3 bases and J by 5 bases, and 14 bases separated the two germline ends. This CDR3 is CASSLEGIGYQPQHF. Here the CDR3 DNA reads TGTGCCAGCAGTTTGGAGGGGATTGGTTATCAGCCCCAGCATTTT.